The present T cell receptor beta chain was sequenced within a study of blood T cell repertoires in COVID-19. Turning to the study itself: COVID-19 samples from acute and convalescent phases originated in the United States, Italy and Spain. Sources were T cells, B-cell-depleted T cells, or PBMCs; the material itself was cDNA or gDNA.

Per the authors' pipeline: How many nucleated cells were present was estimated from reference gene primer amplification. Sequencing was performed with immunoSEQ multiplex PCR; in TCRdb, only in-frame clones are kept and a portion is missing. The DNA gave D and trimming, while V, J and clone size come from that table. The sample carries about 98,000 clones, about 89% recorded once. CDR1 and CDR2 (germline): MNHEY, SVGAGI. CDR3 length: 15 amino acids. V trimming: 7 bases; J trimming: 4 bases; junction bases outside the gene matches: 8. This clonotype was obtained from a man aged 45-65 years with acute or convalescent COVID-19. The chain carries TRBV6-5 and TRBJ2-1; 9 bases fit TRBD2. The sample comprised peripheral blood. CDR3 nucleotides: TGTGCCAGCACCACAGGGACTAGCCTATACAATGAGCAGTTCTTC. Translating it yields CASTTGTSLYNEQFF.